The TCR beta chain under discussion was sequenced for a study of blood T cell repertoires in COVID-19. Study-wide context: The United States, Italy and Spain were the sources of the acute and convalescent COVID-19 samples. The cDNA or gDNA used as material had been derived from T cells, B-cell-depleted T cells, or PBMCs.

Study processing details: Amplification of reference gene primers provided the estimated nucleated cell counts. Clones were read by immunoSEQ multiplex PCR, and TCRdb kept only the in-frame ones, dropping some. V, J and clone size were drawn from that table, and D and trimming were deduced from the DNA. Of tens of thousands of clones listed, roughly 90% are singletons. The V gene's germline CDR1 is SGHAT and CDR2 FQNNGV. Trimming removed 1 base from V and 6 bases from J; junction bases left unmatched: 10. The CDR3 has 17 residues. This sequence originates from a man older than 75 with COVID-19, enrolled during active disease. The chain uses TRBV11-2 and TRBJ2-3, with 10 nucleotides matching TRBD2. The specimen sequenced was peripheral blood. The CDR3 DNA reads as TGTGCCAGCAGCTTAGCGAGCGGGGGGGCCGGAGGGGATACGCAGTATTTT. It codes for CASSLASGGAGGDTQYF.